The source of this TCR beta chain is a study of blood T cell repertoires in COVID-19. Enrollees, roughly 18 to 90 years old, lived in approximately 25 US areas. Self-reported history from a screening survey and questionnaire set each donor's cohort. Recovered status applied to Cohort 3 donors who had two consecutive negative PCRs. It also applied to those with clearance or with symptom resolution. The table lists this clone with a count of one. In the authors' workflow: Amplifying reference gene primers gave estimates of nucleated cell counts. Method: immunoSEQ multiplex PCR; TCRdb's copy keeps in-frame clones and lacks some. V, J and clone size reflect that table, while D and trimming were determined from the DNA. The sample lists about 130,000 clones, roughly 87% occurring once. The J segment lost 4 bases and the V segment lost 4 bases, leaving 8 bases of the junction unmatched. The CDR3 is made up of 15 amino acids. In germline, CDR1 is GTSNPN, CDR2 SVGIG (reference sequence).

The sample taken for sequencing was PBMCs or T cells enriched from blood (not recorded which). This clonotype was sampled from a man aged 25 to 40 who had recovered from COVID-19. The chain links TRBV30 to TRBJ2-5; 11 nucleotides line up with TRBD2. CDR3 sequence (DNA): TGTGCCTGGACCGGAACTAGCGGGAGACGAGAGACCCAGTACTTC. It is translated as CAWTGTSGRRETQYF.